Sequencing of this T cell receptor (beta chain) was carried out in a study of blood T cell repertoires in COVID-19. Study as a whole: The analysed material was cDNA or gDNA that came from T cells, B-cell-depleted T cells, or PBMCs.

Some clones are missing from TCRdb's copy, which holds only in-frame ones; the method was immunoSEQ multiplex PCR. The table records roughly 100,000 clones, about 85% of them present only once. This sequence originates from a man in his forties or fifties in a cohort sampled during active COVID-19. What was sequenced was peripheral blood.

DNA for the CDR3: TGTGCCAGCAGCGTAGGAGGACAGGGTGTCTCTGAAGCTTTCTTT. It specifies CASSVGGQGVSEAFF. The chain carries TRBV9 and TRBJ1-1; the match to TRBD1 covers 8 bases. Germline trimming cut 0 bases from V and 6 bases from J; bases unmatched to any gene: 7. The germline gives CDR1 SGDLS, CDR2 YYNGEE. The CDR3 loop spans 15 amino acids. The full variable domain, in which reference TRBV9 and TRBJ1-1 provide the parts outside the CDR3, is DSGVTQTPKHLITATGQRVTLRCSPRSGDLSVYWYQQSLDQGLQFLIQYYNGEERAKGNILERFSAQQFPDLHSELNLSSLELGDSALYFCASSVGGQGVSEAFFGQGTRLTVV.